These 8 T cell receptor beta chains originate from one sample sequenced in a study of T cell changes during pregnancy in multiple sclerosis. Profiled with immunoSEQ multiplex PCR; TCRdb holds only in-frame clones, not every one. The profile shows 45,000 to 55,000 clones, 90% to 95% of them singletons. Material: peripheral blood, obtained after pregnancy. Receptors were obtained from a female donor with multiple sclerosis, enrolled in a pregnancy study.

V is TRBV27 and J is TRBJ2-2; D not resolved. Trimming took 5 bases from V and 5 from J, leaving 9 bases between them. From germline, CDR1 is MNHEY and CDR2 SMNVEV (reference sequence). This CDR3 has 13 residues. CDR3 sequence: CASSIWRTGELFF. CDR3 coding DNA: TGTGCCAGCAGTATTTGGCGGACCGGGGAGCTGTTTTTT.

The CDR3 is CASSHGQGNYNSPLHF. The CDR3 DNA reads as TGTGCCAGCAGTCATGGGCAGGGGAATTATAATTCACCCCTCCACTTT. The chain combines TRBV11-2 with TRBJ1-6; perhaps TRBD1 as D (6 bases). This CDR3 is 16 amino acids long. The germline V and J ends were trimmed by 6 bases and 4 bases, with 16 bases remaining between them. Germline CDR1 and CDR2: SGHAT and FQNNGV.

The CDR3 protein is CASSETRKWGVQFF. The CDR3 region has the DNA TGTGCCAGCAGTGAAACACGTAAGTGGGGAGTGCAGTTCTTC. The chain links TRBV6-1 to TRBJ2-1; a possible D gene is TRBD2 (5 bases). The CDR3 covers 14 residues. The V end was cut by 2 bases, the J end by 12 bases, with 17 bases between. Per the germline V gene, CDR1 is MNHNS and CDR2 is SASEGT.

The chain combines TRBV6-1 with TRBJ1-1, with no clear D. There are 13 residues in the CDR3. Germline CDR1 and CDR2: MNHNS and SASEGT. Trimming cost V 6 bases and J 1 base, with 9 bases left between them. The CDR3 DNA reads as TGTGCCAGCAGCGGCGGAACGAACACTGAAGCTTTCTTT. Encoded protein: CASSGGTNTEAFF.

The CDR3 loop is CASPGTDYGYTF. The CDR3 DNA reads as TGTGCCAGCCCCGGGACAGACTATGGCTACACCTTC. This chain links TRBV27 with TRBJ1-2; the match to TRBD1 covers 7 bases. J lost 3 bases, V lost 8 bases, and 3 bases had no gene match. Looked up from germline, CDR1 is MNHEY and CDR2 is SMNVEV (reference sequence). The CDR3 sequence is 12 residues long.

The chain uses TRBV7-9 and TRBJ1-6, with 10 bases fitting TRBD1. The CDR3 sequence is 15 residues long. CDR1 is SEHNR and CDR2 is FQNEAQ in the germline V gene (reference sequence). Trimming at V came to 5 bases and at J to 7 bases, leaving 5 bases not matched to a gene. The CDR3 DNA reads TGTGCCAGCAGCACTTTGGACAGGGGGAATTCACCCCTCCACTTT. This translates into CASSTLDRGNSPLHF.

The table lists this clone with a count of one. This chain connects TRBV6-5 to TRBJ2-2; D may be TRBD1 (6 bases). CDR3 size: 13 residues. Germline loops: CDR1 MNHEY, CDR2 SVGAGI. V was shortened by 5 bases and J by 4 bases, with 8 bases between the two germline ends. The CDR3 DNA sequence: TGTGCCAGCAGTCAGGGGATCACCGGGGAGCTGTTTTTT. Translating gives CASSQGITGELFF.

The chain uses TRBV6-6 and TRBJ2-1; the match to TRBD2 covers 7 bases. The CDR3 spans 15 residues. With V trimmed by 3 bases and J by 7 bases, 9 bases remained unmatched. Germline V lookup: CDR1 MNHNY, CDR2 SVGAGI (reference sequence). The CDR3 DNA sequence: TGTGCCAGCAGTTATTCGTCTAGCGGTCTGAATGAGCAGTTCTTC. Encoded protein: CASSYSSSGLNEQFF.